Below, 26 T cell receptor beta chains from the same sample are listed, as sequenced in a study of cytomegalovirus exposure and HLA in healthy donors. The protocol was immunoSEQ multiplex PCR, while the TCRdb copy is restricted to in-frame clones and leaves out a portion. Of about 110,000 clones detected, less than 90% appear once; the ten largest clones hold about 1.8%. Sequencing was performed on PBMCs. These receptors came from a woman aged 18-29 years in good health and CMV-seropositive.

This clone has just a few counts. Here the CDR3 reads CASSSAGTGPYEQYF. As DNA, the CDR3 is TGTGCCAGCAGCTCTGCCGGGACAGGGCCCTACGAGCAGTACTTC. The chain employs TRBV11-2 and TRBJ2-7, with TRBD1 identical over 9 bases. V lost 4 bases, J lost 2 bases, and 6 bases stayed unmatched. The germline V gene encodes CDR1 SGHAT and CDR2 FQNNGV. This CDR3 region has 15 residues.

The chain is built from TRBV19 and TRBJ2-4, with D possibly being TRBD1 (6 bases). The CDR3 consists of 15 residues. Trimming pared 1 base from V and 6 bases from J, leaving 13 bases between. Germline V lookup: CDR1 LNHDA, CDR2 SQIVND (reference sequence). CDR3 loop: CASSIGPGVGNIQYF. The DNA for the CDR3 is TGTGCCAGTAGTATAGGACCAGGGGTCGGAAACATTCAGTACTTC.

V gene TRBV6-1 combines with J gene TRBJ2-3; 7 bases agree with TRBD1. Germline V gene lookup returns CDR1 MNHNS and CDR2 SASEGT. The CDR3 length is 14 residues. J lost 4 bases, V lost 7 bases, and 8 bases had no gene match. CDR3 nucleotides: TGTGCCAGCAAGACAGGGACCGCATCAGATACGCAGTATTTT. This codes for CASKTGTASDTQYF.

As regards this clone: Additional DNA sequences in this sample encode the identical CDR3. V usage is TRBV27 and J usage is TRBJ1-1, with 8 bases lining up with TRBD1. The CDR3 spans 14 residues. The V gene's germline CDR1 is MNHEY and CDR2 SMNVEV (reference sequence). With 0 bases clipped from V and 4 bases from J, the junction kept 1 base outside the gene matches. The CDR3 bases are TGTGCCAGCAGTTTATCCACAGGGGGCACTGAAGCTTTCTTT. Its translation: CASSLSTGGTEAFF.

The chain has TRBV27 and TRBJ2-3; 8 nucleotides match TRBD2. Germline CDR1 and CDR2: MNHEY and SMNVEV (reference sequence). This CDR3 has 17 amino acids. V lost 3 bases to trimming and J lost 7 bases; unmatched junction nucleotides: 15. Written as DNA, the CDR3 is TGTGCCAGCAGTTTTATCCGCCGGGGGGGCCTAGGGAATACGCAGTATTTT. Translation: CASSFIRRGGLGNTQYF.

The rearrangement links TRBV18 to TRBJ2-5; 9 bases match TRBD2. With 4 bases clipped from V and 3 bases from J, the junction kept 9 bases outside the gene matches. The germline CDR1 and CDR2 sequences are KGHSH and LQKENI. This CDR3 is 16 amino acids long. The CDR3 is CASSLPGLAPKETQYF. The CDR3, as DNA: TGTGCCAGCTCACTTCCGGGACTAGCTCCCAAAGAGACCCAGTACTTC.

This sequence joins TRBV6-1 and TRBJ2-6, with no clear D. The germline V gene encodes CDR1 MNHNS and CDR2 SASEGT. The CDR3 totals 15 residues. The V gene lost 6 bases and the J gene lost 0 bases, with 9 bases spanning the gap. Written as DNA, the CDR3 is TGTGCCAGCAGCGCGGTGGGCTCTGGGGCCAACGTCCTGACTTTC. Translated: CASSAVGSGANVLTF.

V is TRBV28 and J is TRBJ2-7; TRBD2 aligns across 8 bases. This CDR3 comprises 14 residues. In germline, CDR1 is MDHEN, CDR2 SYDVKM. The junction had 6 bases not matched to a gene; V was cut back by 6 bases and J by 2 bases. The CDR3 reads CASSRTSGPYEQYV. Written as DNA, the CDR3 is TGTGCCAGCAGCCGTACTAGCGGACCCTACGAGCAGTACGTC.

J is TRBJ2-3 and V is TRBV6-5; a possible D gene is TRBD1 (6 bases). The length of the CDR3 is 13 residues. Germline V lookup: CDR1 MNHEY, CDR2 SVGAGI. V was cut by 7 bases and J by 1 base, with 9 bases left in between. CDR3 region: CASKDSRTDTQYF. CDR3 coding DNA: TGTGCCAGCAAGGACAGTCGCACAGATACGCAGTATTTT.

DNA of the CDR3: TGTGCCAGCAGCTCCATGGACAGGGGGTCGGCCGAGCAGTACGTC. Translating it yields CASSSMDRGSAEQYV. The V call is TRBV6-5, the J call TRBJ2-7; 10 bases fit TRBD1. CDR1 and CDR2 from the germline V gene are MNHEY and SVGAGI. V lost 6 bases, J lost 6 bases, and 11 bases stayed unmatched. This CDR3 contains 15 residues.

The chain joins TRBV29-1 to TRBJ2-1; 12 positions agree with TRBD2. CDR3 length: 15 amino acids. CDR1 and CDR2 (germline): SQVTM, ANQGSEA. The V gene end was trimmed by 6 bases and the J gene end by 3 bases; junction bases not matched to a gene: 6. The CDR3: CSVQRTSGDYNEQFF. In DNA, the CDR3 is TGCAGCGTGCAAAGGACTAGCGGGGACTACAATGAGCAGTTCTTC.

J is TRBJ1-2 and V is TRBV9; the D is unclear. V lost 6 bases and J 3 bases, leaving 6 bases between the germline ends. This CDR3 has 11 amino acids. Germline assignment: CDR1 SGDLS and CDR2 YYNGEE. CDR3 nucleotides: TGTGCCAGCACTTCGGACTATGGCTACACCTTC. It codes for CASTSDYGYTF.

The V gene is TRBV7-8, the J gene TRBJ1-1; the D gene is possibly TRBD1 (5 bases). The CDR3 is 14 residues long. Germline V gene lookup returns CDR1 SGHVS and CDR2 FQNEAQ. The V end was cut by 0 bases, the J end by 8 bases, with 13 bases between. The CDR3 loop reads CASSLAMTGGEAFF. CDR3 in DNA: TGTGCCAGCAGCTTAGCAATGACGGGGGGAGAAGCTTTCTTT.

This clone was observed once. The chain has TRBV27 and TRBJ2-5; no reliable D call. The germline gives CDR1 MNHEY, CDR2 SMNVEV (reference sequence). The CDR3 has 13 residues. Between the trimmed V and J ends, which lost 4 bases and 2 bases, there was a span of 8 bases. The CDR3 here is CASSSEPQETQYF. For the CDR3, the DNA is TGTGCCAGCAGTTCCGAGCCACAAGAGACCCAGTACTTC.

This rearrangement joins TRBV5-1 to TRBJ2-5; D is unclear. The CDR3 sequence is 15 residues long. Trimming took off 0 bases at V and 0 bases at J, with 9 bases between the two ends. Germline V lookup: CDR1 SGHRS, CDR2 YFSETQ. CDR3 DNA: TGCGCCAGCAGCTTGGTAGCCGGAAACCAAGAGACCCAGTACTTC. It yields the protein CASSLVAGNQETQYF.

V gene TRBV7-9 combines with J gene TRBJ1-2; the D gene is possibly TRBD1 (6 bases). Trimming cost V 5 bases and J 6 bases, with 13 bases left between them. This CDR3 has 13 amino acids. Per germline, CDR1 SEHNR and CDR2 FQNEAQ (reference sequence). For the CDR3, the DNA is TGTGCCAGCAGCGGGGGACAAGCCCATGGCTACACCTTC. This encodes CASSGGQAHGYTF. Complete variable domain (other parts from reference TRBV7-9 and TRBJ1-2): DTGVSQNPRHKITKRGQNVTFRCDPISEHNRLYWYRQTLGQGPEFLTYFQNEAQLEKSRLLSDRFSAERPKGSFSTLEIQRTEQGDSAMYLCASSGGQAHGYTFGSGTRLTVV.

The V and J genes are TRBV25-1 and TRBJ2-3; a possible D gene is TRBD1 (5 bases). Germline V gives CDR1 MGHDK, CDR2 SYGVNS. This CDR3 spans 14 amino acids. V was pared by 8 bases and J by 1 base, with 13 bases between. The CDR3 coding sequence is TGTGCCAGCGGCAGGGTCGTGGGCACAGATACGCAGTATTTT. Amino acids: CASGRVVGTDTQYF. Looking up the rest from reference TRBV25-1 and TRBJ2-3 gives the full variable domain: EADIYQTPRYLVIGTGKKITLECSQTMGHDKMYWYQQDPGMELHLIHYSYGVNSTEKGDLSSESTVSRIRTEHFPLTLESARPSHTSQYLCASGRVVGTDTQYFGPGTRLTVL.

The genes are TRBV2 and TRBJ2-5; D is possibly TRBD1 (5 bases). This CDR3 is built from 13 residues. V lost 4 bases and J lost 4, with 10 bases in between. The germline gives CDR1 SNHLY, CDR2 FYNNEI. The CDR3 sequence: CASSAGIRETQYF. In nucleotides, the CDR3 is TGTGCCAGCAGTGCAGGGATCCGAGAGACCCAGTACTTC.

This chain links TRBV7-2 with TRBJ2-1, with 12 bases matching TRBD2. CDR3 length equals 17 residues. Germline V lookup: CDR1 SGHTA, CDR2 FQGNSA. V gave up 0 bases and J gave up 7 bases; unmatched junction bases: 7. CDR3 region: CASSLASSGGAVNEQFF. Here the CDR3 DNA reads TGTGCCAGCAGCTTAGCTTCTAGCGGGGGGGCCGTTAATGAGCAGTTCTTC.

J is TRBJ2-3 and V is TRBV13; 9 bases agree with TRBD2. CDR1 and CDR2 (germline): PRHDT, FYEKMQ (reference sequence). CDR3 length: 15 residues. V lost 3 bases, J lost 0 bases, and 1 base stayed unmatched. CDR3 sequence reads: CASSFSGGSTDTQYF. The CDR3 nucleotides read TGTGCCAGCAGCTTTAGCGGGGGTAGCACAGATACGCAGTATTTT.

The J gene is TRBJ2-5, the V gene TRBV7-7; D is possibly TRBD1 (5 bases). CDR1 is SSHAT and CDR2 is FNYEAQ in the germline V gene (reference sequence). The length of the CDR3 is 13 residues. Trimming removed 1 base at V and 5 bases at J, with 8 bases between. CDR3 in amino acids: CASSLEGQETQYF. The CDR3 coding sequence is TGTGCCAGCAGCTTAGAGGGGCAGGAGACCCAGTACTTC.

The chain combines TRBV7-2 with TRBJ2-2, with D possibly matching TRBD2 (7 bases). Germline CDR1 is SGHTA and CDR2 is FQGNSA. The ends were cut back, 3 bases at V and 5 bases at J, with 19 bases in the middle. The CDR3 is made up of 17 amino acids. The CDR3, as DNA: TGTGCCAGCAGCTTTTCGGGGGGCCGAGGAAAAACCGGGGAGCTGTTTTTT. Translating it yields CASSFSGGRGKTGELFF.

The rearrangement links TRBV27 to TRBJ2-2, with 11 nucleotides matching TRBD2. This CDR3 is 18 amino acids long. V shed 2 bases and J 7 bases; nucleotides not matched to a gene: 12. CDR1 and CDR2 from the germline V gene are MNHEY and SMNVEV (reference sequence). CDR3 nucleotides: TGTGCCAGCAGTTTAGCAGACTTAGCGGGGGGGCTCGTCGGGGAGCTGTTTTTT. As protein: CASSLADLAGGLVGELFF.

The CDR3 spells CASSLIAGTGGTDTQYF. The DNA for the CDR3 is TGTGCCAGCAGCTTAATCGCCGGGACAGGTGGGACAGATACGCAGTATTTT. The V call is TRBV11-2, the J call TRBJ2-3; TRBD1 agrees at 8 bases. The CDR3 runs to 17 residues. The V segment lost 2 bases and the J segment 3 bases; nucleotides outside the gene matches: 10. Germline V gene lookup returns CDR1 SGHAT and CDR2 FQNNGV.

CDR3 DNA sequence: TGTGCCAGCAGCTATAATGGACAGTCGAATCAGCCCCAGCATTTT. This translates into CASSYNGQSNQPQHF. The chain joins TRBV9 to TRBJ1-5; a weak D match, TRBD1 (6 bases). CDR3 size: 15 residues. Germline-derived CDR1 and CDR2 are SGDLS and YYNGEE. V lost 4 bases to trimming and J lost 4 bases, with 15 bases between them. The full variable domain, rest sourced from reference TRBV9 and TRBJ1-5, is DSGVTQTPKHLITATGQRVTLRCSPRSGDLSVYWYQQSLDQGLQFLIQYYNGEERAKGNILERFSAQQFPDLHSELNLSSLELGDSALYFCASSYNGQSNQPQHFGDGTRLSIL.

The chain uses TRBV28 and TRBJ1-6; D gene unclear. Trimming took off 6 bases at V and 6 bases at J, with 12 bases between the two ends. CDR3 length: 14 residues. Germline V CDR1 and CDR2: MDHEN, SYDVKM. CDR3 residues: CASSGISGNSPLHF. The CDR3 DNA is TGTGCCAGCAGCGGGATCTCGGGTAATTCACCCCTCCACTTT.